This T cell receptor beta chain was captured by sequencing in a study of Ad26.COV2.S vaccination and SARS-CoV-2 variants. Study summary: It was the COV1001 Ad26.COV2.S trial arm that included the donor. Dosing was one shot or two shots 56 days apart. Findings and limits, study-wide: For non-spike TCRs, breadth in vaccine recipients resembled that in placebo recipients.

Clones were sequenced by immunoSEQ multiplex PCR, and TCRdb holds only the in-frame ones, with some missing. The top ten hold about 4% of the sample, which has around 450,000 clones, 88% seen once. Trimming removed 1 base at V and 3 bases at J, with 7 bases between. CDR1 is GTSNPN, CDR2 SVGIG, per germline (reference sequence). The CDR3 is made up of 12 amino acids. Treatment in this sample: roughly 19 received Ad26.COV2.S at low or high dose, single or two shots; about 5 received placebo; per-sample allocation not given. Sampling was performed 63 days after the first vaccine or placebo injection. This Boston cohort included adults aged 18-55 years. Points on this clone: No antigen is known for it.

The chain couples TRBV30 to TRBJ2-7; D gene unclear. Material: peripheral blood, obtained in a trial of Ad26.COV2.S vaccine versus placebo. The TCR comes from a person between 18 and 65 years old who received the Ad26.COV2.S COVID-19 vaccine or a placebo. CDR3 nucleotide sequence: TGTGCCTGGAGTGGGACCTTCTACGAGCAGTACTTC. This translates into CAWSGTFYEQYF. Full variable domain (missing parts from reference TRBV30 and TRBJ2-7): SQTIHQWPATLVQPVGSPLSLECTVEGTSNPNLYWYRQAAGRGLQLLFYSVGIGQISSEVPQNLSASRPQDRQFILSSKKLLLSDSGFYLCAWSGTFYEQYFGPGTRLTVT.